This T cell receptor (beta chain) was sequenced during a study of cytomegalovirus exposure and HLA in healthy donors. Profiling relied on immunoSEQ multiplex PCR, and the TCRdb table lists in-frame clones only, not all of them. The sample carries around 250,000 clones, roughly 90% recorded once. V was trimmed by 4 bases and J by 1 base, leaving 5 bases between them. The germline CDR1 and CDR2 sequences are SQVTM and ANQGSEA. The CDR3 is 11 residues long. This clonotype originated in a woman aged 18-30 years in good health and CMV-seronegative. The sample consisted of PBMCs. The chain links TRBV29-1 to TRBJ2-7, with no clear D. CDR3 nucleotides: TGCAGCGTTGGGCAGTCCTACGAGCAGTACTTC. Translated: CSVGQSYEQYF.